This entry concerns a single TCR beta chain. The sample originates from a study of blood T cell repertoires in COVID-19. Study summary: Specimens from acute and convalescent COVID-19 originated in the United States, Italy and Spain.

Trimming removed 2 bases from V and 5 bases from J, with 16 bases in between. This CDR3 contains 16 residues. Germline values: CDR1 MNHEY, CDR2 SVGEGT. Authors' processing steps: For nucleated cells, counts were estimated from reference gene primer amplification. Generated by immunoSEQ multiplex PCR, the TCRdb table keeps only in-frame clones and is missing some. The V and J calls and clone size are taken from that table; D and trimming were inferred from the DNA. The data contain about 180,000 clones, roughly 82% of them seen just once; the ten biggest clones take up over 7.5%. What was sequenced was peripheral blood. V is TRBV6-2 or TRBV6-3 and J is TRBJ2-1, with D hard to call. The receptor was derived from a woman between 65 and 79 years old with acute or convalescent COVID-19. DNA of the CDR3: TGTGCCAGCAGTTACCTGTTCCAGATCCGCCACAATGAGCAGTTCTTC. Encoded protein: CASSYLFQIRHNEQFF.